This T cell receptor (beta chain) comes out of a study of cytomegalovirus exposure and HLA in healthy donors. The overall study: Earlier results showed 90 million to 130 million unique TCR beta sequences derived from approximately 170 million T cells.

The junction had 7 bases not matched to a gene; V was cut back by 2 bases and J by 13 bases. The germline CDR1 and CDR2 sequences are MNHEY and SVGAGI. This CDR3 comprises 13 residues. Study results and limitations: Among TCR beta chains, those listed as cytomegalovirus-associated numbered around 160. Segments of the TCR beta V type were, in most cases, productive about 87% or about 30% of the time in an earlier analysis.

As to this clone: Antigen specificity is unknown.

Use of 60 Vbeta and 13 Jbeta primers characterized the PCR. Profiled with immunoSEQ multiplex PCR; TCRdb holds only in-frame clones, not every one. The sample lists approximately 240,000 clones; about 80% were seen once. The clonotype was recovered from a woman between 40 and 50 years old in good health and CMV-seropositive. This chain links TRBV6-5 with TRBJ2-1; 8 nucleotides align to TRBD2. The sample was PBMCs. CDR3 sequence reads: CASSYGGSGRQFF. In DNA, the CDR3 is TGTGCCAGCAGTTACGGAGGGAGCGGGAGACAGTTCTTC.